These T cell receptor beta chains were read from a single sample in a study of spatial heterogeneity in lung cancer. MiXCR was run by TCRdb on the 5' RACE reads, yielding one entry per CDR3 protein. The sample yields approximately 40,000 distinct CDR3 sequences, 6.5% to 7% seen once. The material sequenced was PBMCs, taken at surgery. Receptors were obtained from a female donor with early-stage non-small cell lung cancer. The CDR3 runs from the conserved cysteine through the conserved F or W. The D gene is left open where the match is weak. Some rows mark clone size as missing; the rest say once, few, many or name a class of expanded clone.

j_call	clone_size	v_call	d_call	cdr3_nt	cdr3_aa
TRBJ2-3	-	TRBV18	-	TGTGCCAGCTCACCAGGGATCGCAACCCCAGATACGCAGTATTTT	CASSPGIATPDTQYF
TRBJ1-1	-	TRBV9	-	TGTGCCAGCAGCGTACTTCCCGGGGGGGTGGCTGAAGCTTTCTTT	CASSVLPGGVAEAFF
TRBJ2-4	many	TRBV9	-	TGTGCCAGCAGCGCCGGGGTGGGGGCCAAAAACATTCAGTACTTC	CASSAGVGAKNIQYF
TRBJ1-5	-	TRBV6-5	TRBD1	TGTGCCAGCAGGCCCGACAGGGGGCTTGTTCAGCCCCAGCATTTT	CASRPDRGLVQPQHF
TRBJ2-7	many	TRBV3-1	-	TGTGCCAGCAGCCAAGGTGGAAGGAAGTACTTC	CASSQGGRKYF
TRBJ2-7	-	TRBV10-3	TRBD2	TGTGCCATCAGTGCGGGACTAGCGGTTTCAAGCTCCTACGAGCAGTACTTC	CAISAGLAVSSSYEQYF
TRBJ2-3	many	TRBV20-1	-	TGCAGTGCCCAGCCAGCGGCGCCGACGGGTTCCACAGATACGCAGTATTTT	CSAQPAAPTGSTDTQYF
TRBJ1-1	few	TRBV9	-	TGTGCCAGCAGCGTAGAAGGCCTCAGCGAAGGGGAAGCTTTCTTT	CASSVEGLSEGEAFF
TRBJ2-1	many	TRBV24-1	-	TGTGCCATTTCGGGCCCCCTCTACAATGAGCAGTTCTTC	CAISGPLYNEQFF
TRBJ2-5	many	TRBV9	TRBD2	TGTGCCAGCAGCGTAGTAGCGGGGGGACTAGGTGAGACCCAGTACTTC	CASSVVAGGLGETQYF
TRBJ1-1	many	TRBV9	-	TGTGCCAGCAGCGTATCGATGGGCACTGAAGCTTTCTTT	CASSVSMGTEAFF
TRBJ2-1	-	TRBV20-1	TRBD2	TGCAGTGCTAGGGTTGTCCAGCGGGGGGAGCAATACAATGAGCAGTTCTTC	CSARVVQRGEQYNEQFF
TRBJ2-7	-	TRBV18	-	TGTGCCAGCTCATCCGGACCTTCATACGAGCAGTACTTC	CASSSGPSYEQYF
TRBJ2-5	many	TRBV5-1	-	TGCGCCAGCAGCTTCACTAGGGCCGAGACCCAGTACTTC	CASSFTRAETQYF
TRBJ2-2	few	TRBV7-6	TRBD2	TGTGCCAGCAGCTCGAGGACTAGCGGGGGGCGCAACACCGGGGAGCTGTTTTTT	CASSSRTSGGRNTGELFF
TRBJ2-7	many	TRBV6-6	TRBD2	TGTGCCAGCAGTGACACCCTAGCGGGGGGGCCAGGGGAGCAGTACTTC	CASSDTLAGGPGEQYF
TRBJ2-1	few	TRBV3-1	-	TGTGCCAGCAGCCGTGGCCGGTCAAATGAGCAGTTCTTC	CASSRGRSNEQFF
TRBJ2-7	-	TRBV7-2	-	TGTGCCAGCAGCTTTGCCGGGACAAATTACGAGCAGTACTTC	CASSFAGTNYEQYF
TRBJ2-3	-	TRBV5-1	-	TGCGCCAGCAGCTTCGAAATACGCACAGATACGCAGTATTTT	CASSFEIRTDTQYF
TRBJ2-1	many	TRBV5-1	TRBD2	TGCGCCAGCAGCGATACTAGCGGGGGTATGGATGAGCAGTTCTTC	CASSDTSGGMDEQFF
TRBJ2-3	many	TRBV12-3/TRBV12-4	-	TGTGCCAGCAGTTTAGGGGCCACAGATACGCAGTATTTT	CASSLGATDTQYF
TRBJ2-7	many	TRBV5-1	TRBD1	TGCGCCAGCAGCTTGGCGGTTTCGGGACAGGGGGCCTACGAGCAGTACTTC	CASSLAVSGQGAYEQYF
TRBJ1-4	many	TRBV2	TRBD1	TGTGCCAGCAGCGAGGGGGCCGTCGTTGAAAAACTGTTTTTT	CASSEGAVVEKLFF
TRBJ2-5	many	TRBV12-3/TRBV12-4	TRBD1	TGTGCCAGCAGTTCAGGGGGTTGGGAGACCCAGTACTTC	CASSSGGWETQYF
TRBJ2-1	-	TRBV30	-	TGTGCCTGGAACACGGTCCCGGCTAATGAGCAGTTCTTC	CAWNTVPANEQFF
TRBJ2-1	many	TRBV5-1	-	TGCGCCAGCAGCCTAGGACCCTCCTACAATGAGCAGTTCTTC	CASSLGPSYNEQFF
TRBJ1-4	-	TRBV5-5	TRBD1	TGTGCCAGCAGCCCTGACGGTGACAGGGGCGCATTTGAAAAACTGTTTTTT	CASSPDGDRGAFEKLFF
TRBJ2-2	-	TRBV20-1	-	TGCAGTGCTAGTGTACACACGAACACCGGGGAGCTGTTTTTT	CSASVHTNTGELFF
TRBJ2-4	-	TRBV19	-	TGTGCCAGTAGTATCCCCCGGACAGAGAAAAACATTCAGTACTTC	CASSIPRTEKNIQYF
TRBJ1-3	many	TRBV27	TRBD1	TGTGCCAGCAGTTTATTGGGGGACAGGAGCTACCTCTCTGGAAACACCATATATTTT	CASSLLGDRSYLSGNTIYF
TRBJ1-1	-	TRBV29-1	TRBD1	TGCAGCGTTGTTTTAGGGCAGGGGGCGTGGGTTCGGAACACTGAAGCTTTCTTT	CSVVLGQGAWVRNTEAFF
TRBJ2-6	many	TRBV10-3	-	TGTGCCATCAGGGAGAGCTCTGGGGCCAACGTCCTGACTTTC	CAIRESSGANVLTF
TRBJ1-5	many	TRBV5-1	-	TGCGCCAGCAGCTCGGGACCGAACAATCAGCCCCAGCATTTT	CASSSGPNNQPQHF
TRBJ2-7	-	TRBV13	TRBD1	TGTGCCAGCAGCCGACAGGGGATTGTTTACGAGCAGTACTTC	CASSRQGIVYEQYF
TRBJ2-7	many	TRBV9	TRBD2	TGTGCCAGCAGCTCCGGGCTAGCGGTCATAACCTACGAGCAGTACTTC	CASSSGLAVITYEQYF